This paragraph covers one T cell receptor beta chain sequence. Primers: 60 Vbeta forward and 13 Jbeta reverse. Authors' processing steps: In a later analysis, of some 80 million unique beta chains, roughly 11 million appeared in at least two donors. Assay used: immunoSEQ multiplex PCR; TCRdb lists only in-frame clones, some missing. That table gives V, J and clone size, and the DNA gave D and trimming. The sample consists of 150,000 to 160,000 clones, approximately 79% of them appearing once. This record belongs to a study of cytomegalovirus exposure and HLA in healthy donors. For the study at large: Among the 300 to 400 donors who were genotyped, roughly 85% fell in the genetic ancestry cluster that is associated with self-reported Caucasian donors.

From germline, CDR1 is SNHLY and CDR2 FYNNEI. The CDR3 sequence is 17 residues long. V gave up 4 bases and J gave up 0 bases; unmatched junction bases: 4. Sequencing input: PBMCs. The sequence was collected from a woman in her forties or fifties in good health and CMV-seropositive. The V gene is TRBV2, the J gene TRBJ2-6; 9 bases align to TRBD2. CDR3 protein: CASSGGGGASGANVLTF. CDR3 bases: TGTGCCAGCAGTGGGGGCGGGGGGGCCTCTGGGGCCAACGTCCTGACTTTC.